Shown below are 8 T cell receptor beta chains from a single sample sequenced in a study of CD8+ T cells in alopecia areata. Reverse transcription of extracted RNA yielded cDNA, which provided the sequencing template. Some clones are missing from TCRdb's copy, which holds only in-frame ones; the method was immunoSEQ multiplex PCR. The sample presents over 250,000 clones, none singletons. Pooled cutaneous lymph node cells were sorted using CD4, CD8alpha, NKG2D, NKG2ACE and other markers. The specimen was CD4+ T cells sorted from a lymph node. These receptors were collected from a C3H/HeJ mouse with alopecia areata. Strain haplotype at MHC: H2-k.

This clone was recorded many times. The gene names given are mouse names. The CDR3 end is not reached by the read, which stops 4 residues before it; the germline J gene fills it in. The genes are TRBV13-3 and TRBJ1-1; D may be TRBD1 (6 bases). This CDR3 contains 13 residues. The germline CDR1 and CDR2 sequences are NNHDY and SYVADS. CDR3 amino acids: CASSDPGQQEVFF. The CDR3 bases that were read are TGTGCCAGCAGTGATCCGGGACAACAA.

This clone has only a few counts. Mouse names are used for the genes. The CDR3 spells CASSGGLGSYEQYF. Partial CDR3 DNA: TGTGCCAGCAGTGGGGGACTGGGGAGCTAT. The chain recombines TRBV13-1 with TRBJ2-7; 10 bases are shared with TRBD2. Read sequence stops 4 residues before the CDR3 end, and the germline J gene provides the missing end. V lost 3 bases and J lost 3; bases outside the gene matches: 3. Germline assignment: CDR1 NSHNY and CDR2 SYGAGN. CDR3 length: 14 residues.

Notes on this clone: Gene labels here are mouse ones. The read ends 4 residues before the CDR3 terminus; that terminus is restored from the germline J gene. The chain couples TRBV1 to TRBJ2-1, with D perhaps TRBD1 (6 bases). Trimming pared 1 base from V and 1 base from J, leaving 11 bases between. The CDR3 has 16 residues. Germline CDR1 and CDR2: NSQYPW and LRSPGD (reference sequence). CDR3 DNA (partial): TGCACCTGCAGTGCAGCAGGGGCGGGAAACTATGCT. This codes for CTCSAAGAGNYA. The entire CDR3 reads CTCSAAGAGNYAEQFF.

In its sample, this clone was seen a few times. Genes here carry mouse names. The read falls 4 residues short of the CDR3 end, and the missing part is taken from the germline J gene. The chain carries TRBV13-2 and TRBJ1-2; 7 nucleotides align to TRBD1. The V gene end was trimmed by 0 bases and the J gene end by 0 bases; junction bases not matched to a gene: 2. This CDR3 contains 15 residues. The germline V gene encodes CDR1 NNHNN and CDR2 SYGAGS (reference sequence). The sequenced CDR3 bases are TGTGCCAGCGGTGATGCCAGGGGGTCAAACTCC. The encoded protein is CASGDARGSNS. The entire CDR3 is CASGDARGSNSDYTF.

This clone was observed a handful of times. The listed genes are named as in mouse. Read sequence stops 4 residues before the CDR3 end, and the germline J gene provides the missing end. J is TRBJ2-2 and V is TRBV13-2; TRBD2 matches 7 bases. The germline V gene has CDR1 NNHNN and CDR2 SYGAGS (reference sequence). Trimming cost V 0 bases and J 0 bases; bases outside gene matches: 2. The CDR3 has 16 residues. The part of the CDR3 DNA that was read is TGTGCCAGCGGTGATGTTCTGGGGGCAAACACCGGG. This gives the protein CASGDVLGANTG. The full-length CDR3 reads as CASGDVLGANTGQLYF.

About this clone itself: Here the gene names and germline are mouse. The missing CDR3 end, 4 residues past where the read stops, is filled in from the germline J gene. The sample has other DNA sequences that encode this CDR3 too. The rearrangement links TRBV1 to TRBJ2-2; TRBD2 aligns across 7 bases. Trimming at V came to 0 bases and at J to 3 bases, leaving 1 base not matched to a gene. There are 15 residues in the CDR3. Germline values: CDR1 NSQYPW, CDR2 LRSPGD (reference sequence). The CDR3 spells CTCSADGGDTGQLYF. The CDR3 bases that were read are TGCACCTGCAGTGCAGACGGGGGGGACACCGGG.

Concerning this clone itself: The gene symbols are mouse symbols. The observed sequence ends 4 residues before the CDR3 terminus, with the missing tail filled in from the germline J gene. Other nucleotide sequences in the sample specify the same CDR3. The V and J genes are TRBV31 and TRBJ2-5; no clear D. V lost 0 bases and J 0 bases, leaving 7 bases between the germline ends. Germline-derived CDR1 and CDR2 are GKSSPN and SITVG. The CDR3 has 14 amino acids. The CDR3 bases that were read are TGTGCCTGGAGTCTTTCAGTTAACCAAGAC. This translates into CAWSLSVNQD. The entire CDR3 reads CAWSLSVNQDTQYF.

This clone was picked up a small number of times. Gene names and germline match the mouse. The read stops 4 residues short of the end of the CDR3; the missing end is completed from the germline J gene. The V call is TRBV19, the J call TRBJ2-4; D call uncertain. The V end lost 4 bases, the J end lost 0 bases, and 9 bases lay between the germline ends. This CDR3 spans 14 amino acids. CDR1 is FNHDT and CDR2 is SITEND in the germline V gene (reference sequence). The CDR3 bases that were read are TGTGCCAGCAGTCACAGCGGGAGTCAAAAC. Translation gives CASSHSGSQN. The entire CDR3 reads CASSHSGSQNTLYF. Full variable domain (rest looked up from reference TRBV19 and TRBJ2-4): GGIITQTPKFLIGQEGQKLTLKCQQNFNHDTMYWYRQDSGKGLRLIYYSITENDLQKGDLSEGYDASREKKSSFSLTVTSAQKNEMAVFLCASSHSGSQNTLYFGAGTRLSVL.